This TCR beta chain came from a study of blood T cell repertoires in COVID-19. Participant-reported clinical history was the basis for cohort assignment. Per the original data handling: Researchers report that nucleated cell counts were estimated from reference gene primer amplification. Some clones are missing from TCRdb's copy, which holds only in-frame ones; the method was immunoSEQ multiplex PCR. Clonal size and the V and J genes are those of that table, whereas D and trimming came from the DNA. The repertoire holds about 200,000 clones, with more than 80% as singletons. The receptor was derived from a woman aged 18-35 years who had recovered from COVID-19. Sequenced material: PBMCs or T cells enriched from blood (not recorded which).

The CDR3 nucleotides read TGCGCCAGCAGCTTGGATCAGGACTACACCTTC. This translates into CASSLDQDYTF. The chain has TRBV5-1 and TRBJ1-2, with D uncertain. Trimming pared 0 bases from V and 10 bases from J, leaving 7 bases between. Germline V gives CDR1 SGHRS, CDR2 YFSETQ. This CDR3 has 11 residues. Combining the CDR3 with reference TRBV5-1 and TRBJ1-2 gives the whole variable domain KAGVTQTPRYLIKTRGQQVTLSCSPISGHRSVSWYQQTPGQGLQFLFEYFSETQRNKGNFPGRFSGRQFSNSRSEMNVSTLELGDSALYLCASSLDQDYTFGSGTRLTVV.